This entry lists 27 T cell receptor beta chains sequenced from one sample in a study of OX40 agonist ivuxolimab in advanced cancers. Sequencing was performed with immunoSEQ multiplex PCR; in TCRdb, only in-frame clones are kept and a portion is missing. The table includes under 55,000 clones, around four fifths detected once. Specimen: CD4+ or CD8+ T cells sorted from blood, collected in a trial of the OX40 agonist ivuxolimab. The source is an adult with an advanced solid tumor such as melanoma, head and neck, liver or kidney cancer.

The chain is built from TRBV5-1 and TRBJ1-1, with D unclear. The germline V and J ends were trimmed by 4 bases and 3 bases, with 22 bases remaining between them. The CDR3 runs 17 residues. Per the germline V gene, CDR1 is SGHRS and CDR2 is YFSETQ. The CDR3 loop is CASSPNPWESRDTEAFF. Written as DNA, the CDR3 is TGCGCCAGCAGCCCCAACCCCTGGGAGTCTAGGGACACTGAAGCTTTCTTT.

The genes are TRBV28 and TRBJ2-3; tentative D call: TRBD2 (6 bases). Between the trimmed V and J ends, which lost 3 bases and 0 bases, there was a span of 13 bases. The CDR3 extends over 16 amino acids. CDR1 is MDHEN, CDR2 SYDVKM, per germline. The CDR3 protein is CASSFWGELSTDTQYF. CDR3 DNA: TGTGCCAGCAGTTTCTGGGGGGAGCTTAGCACAGATACGCAGTATTTT.

This chain links TRBV6-1 with TRBJ2-7; D is uncertain. V was cut by 4 bases and J by 0 bases, with 10 bases left in between. Germline-derived CDR1 and CDR2 are MNHNS and SASEGT. The CDR3 is 14 amino acids. The CDR3 DNA is TGTGCCAGCAGTGGACACCTGAGCTCCTACGAGCAGTACTTC. Translated: CASSGHLSSYEQYF.

The chain uses TRBV13 and TRBJ2-7; the match to TRBD1 covers 8 bases. J gave up 5 bases and V 7 bases, and 7 bases lay outside the gene matches. CDR1 and CDR2 (germline): PRHDT, FYEKMQ (reference sequence). The CDR3 covers 13 residues. DNA for the CDR3: TGTGCCAGCACCCTCCAGGGGGCGGACGAGCAGTACTTC. Its translation is CASTLQGADEQYF.

The V call is TRBV5-8, the J call TRBJ2-1; a weak D match, TRBD1 (5 bases). V gave up 0 bases and J gave up 2 bases, with 9 bases separating them. CDR1 is SGHTS and CDR2 is YDEGEE in the germline V gene. The length of the CDR3 is 15 residues. This CDR3 is CASSLVGVTYNEQFF. The DNA of the CDR3 is TGTGCCAGCAGCTTGGTAGGGGTTACCTACAATGAGCAGTTCTTC.

The chain carries TRBV5-4 and TRBJ2-7; D remains unclear. V dropped 0 bases and J dropped 5 bases, with 6 bases sitting between them. Germline CDR1 reads SGHNT; CDR2 reads YYREEE (reference sequence). The CDR3 covers 12 residues. This CDR3 reads CASSLGANEQYF. The CDR3 DNA follows: TGTGCCAGCAGCTTGGGGGCTAACGAGCAGTACTTC. The whole variable domain, filled in from reference TRBV5-4 and TRBJ2-7, reads ETGVTQSPTHLIKTRGQQVTLRCSSQSGHNTVSWYQQALGQGPQFIFQYYREEENGRGNFPPRFSGLQFPNYSSELNVNALELDDSALYLCASSLGANEQYFGPGTRLTVT.

The chain links TRBV11-2 to TRBJ1-3; D possibly corresponds to TRBD1 (5 bases). The CDR3 has 16 amino acids. The germline gives CDR1 SGHAT, CDR2 FQNNGV. V was cut by 1 base and J by 1 base, with 11 bases left in between. In DNA form, the CDR3 reads TGTGCCAGCAGCTTAGGATGGGGCTTATCTGGAAACACCATATATTTT. Protein: CASSLGWGLSGNTIYF.

This clone was found once. The chain is built from TRBV13 and TRBJ2-7, with D perhaps TRBD2 (5 bases). The CDR3 has 17 amino acids. The germline V and J ends were trimmed by 3 bases and 0 bases, with 18 bases remaining between them. Looked up from germline, CDR1 is PRHDT and CDR2 is FYEKMQ (reference sequence). The CDR3 DNA follows: TGTGCCAGCAGCTTCCCCGCATCACCGGAGGCCTCCTACGAGCAGTACTTC. Translating it yields CASSFPASPEASYEQYF.

The CDR3 DNA reads as TGTGCCAGCAGTTTAGTCACCGGGGAGCTGTTTTTT. Residues: CASSLVTGELFF. The chain is built from TRBV27 and TRBJ2-2, with D hard to call. V lost 2 bases and J 4 bases, leaving 2 bases between the germline ends. The CDR3 runs 12 residues. CDR1 MNHEY and CDR2 SMNVEV come from the germline V gene (reference sequence).

This clone was counted at least ten times. The chain uses TRBV2 and TRBJ2-7; D may be TRBD1 or TRBD2 (5 bases each). Trimming took 6 bases from V and 2 from J, leaving 14 bases between them. Germline CDR1 and CDR2: SNHLY and FYNNEI. The CDR3 length is 14 residues. The chain's CDR3 is CASRNPGPTYEQYF. The DNA of the CDR3 is TGTGCCAGCAGGAACCCGGGACCAACCTACGAGCAGTACTTC.

The CDR3 sequence: CASSVQGAVGYTF. The CDR3 DNA sequence: TGTGCCAGCAGTGTCCAGGGGGCTGTGGGCTACACCTTC. The chain couples TRBV2 to TRBJ1-2; 8 bases line up with TRBD1. V gave up 4 bases and J gave up 8 bases; unmatched junction bases: 6. Germline V lookup: CDR1 SNHLY, CDR2 FYNNEI. The CDR3 totals 13 residues.

V and J are TRBV28 and TRBJ1-3; unclear D gene. Trimming cost V 2 bases and J 0 bases, with 8 bases left between them. This CDR3 has 15 amino acids. Germline V gene data show CDR1 as MDHEN and CDR2 as SYDVKM. The CDR3 sequence is CASSLEPSSGNTIYF. As DNA, the CDR3 is TGTGCCAGCAGTTTAGAACCTAGCTCTGGAAACACCATATATTTT.

This chain joins TRBV28 and TRBJ1-2; tentative D call: TRBD1 (5 bases). The ends were cut back, 10 bases at V and 6 bases at J, with 24 bases in the middle. The CDR3 extends over 15 amino acids. Germline V gene lookup returns CDR1 MDHEN and CDR2 SYDVKM. The CDR3 region is CATNSRLRGIHGYTF. The CDR3 DNA sequence: TGTGCCACCAACTCTCGCCTTCGGGGGATTCATGGCTACACCTTC.

This clone occurred a few times. The chain recombines TRBV4-3 with TRBJ2-7; D gene uncertain. Trimming shortened V by 4 bases and J by 3 bases, and 16 bases separated the two germline ends. CDR1 LGHNA and CDR2 YSLEER come from the germline V gene. This CDR3 has 15 residues. CDR3 coding DNA: TGCGCCAGCAGCCCAGAATTAGCCGCGGACTACGAGCAGTACTTC. Encoded protein: CASSPELAADYEQYF.

The table lists this clone with a few counts. V usage is TRBV2 and J usage is TRBJ2-1; 8 bases fit TRBD2. The CDR3 sequence is 15 residues long. Trimming at V came to 5 bases and at J to 0 bases, leaving 3 bases not matched to a gene. In germline, CDR1 is SNHLY, CDR2 FYNNEI. As DNA, the CDR3 is TGTGCCAGCAGTCGCAGCGGGAGCTCCTACAATGAGCAGTTCTTC. As protein: CASSRSGSSYNEQFF. Drawing the rest from reference TRBV2 and TRBJ2-1, the complete variable domain is EPEVTQTPSHQVTQMGQEVILRCVPISNHLYFYWYRQILGQKVEFLVSFYNNEISEKSEIFDDQFSVERPDGSNFTLKIRSTKLEDSAMYFCASSRSGSSYNEQFFGPGTRLTVL.

The chain is built from TRBV28 and TRBJ1-2; a possible D gene is TRBD1 (6 bases). Germline CDR1 MDHEN, CDR2 SYDVKM. The length of the CDR3 is 13 residues. The V end was cut by 7 bases, the J end by 6 bases, with 15 bases between. CDR3 nucleotide sequence: TGTGCCAGCATTCCACAGGGTAAGGATGGCTACACCTTC. Translation: CASIPQGKDGYTF.

The count of this clone is one. The rearrangement uses TRBV13 and TRBJ1-1; possibly TRBD1 for D (6 bases). V lost 4 bases and J lost 0, with 18 bases in between. CDR1 and CDR2 (germline): PRHDT, FYEKMQ (reference sequence). This CDR3 comprises 17 residues. This chain's CDR3 is CASSSRGRGGMNTEAFF. CDR3 DNA sequence: TGTGCCAGCAGCTCCAGGGGCAGGGGCGGGATGAACACTGAAGCTTTCTTT.

The rearrangement joins TRBV13 to TRBJ2-3, with 7 bases fitting TRBD2. V lost 1 base and J lost 6; bases outside the gene matches: 10. Germline V gene lookup returns CDR1 PRHDT and CDR2 FYEKMQ (reference sequence). CDR3 size: 16 residues. Written as DNA, the CDR3 is TGTGCCAGCAGCTTAGAGGGCGGGAGCCCCGGGGATACGCAGTATTTT. As protein: CASSLEGGSPGDTQYF.

This chain connects TRBV11-3 to TRBJ2-1, with unresolved D. The ends were cut back, 8 bases at V and 1 base at J, with 12 bases in the middle. Germline-derived CDR1 and CDR2 are SGHNT and YENEEA. The CDR3 spans 14 residues. CDR3 in amino acids: CASGSYGSYNEQFF. The CDR3 DNA sequence: TGTGCCAGCGGGTCGTATGGGTCCTACAATGAGCAGTTCTTC.

This chain uses TRBV15 with TRBJ2-7; possibly TRBD1 for D (5 bases). CDR1 and CDR2 (germline): LNHNV, YYDKDF (reference sequence). The CDR3 spans 14 residues. V was pared by 1 base and J by 7 bases, with 14 bases between. The chain's CDR3 is CATSRVRQGLEQYF. The CDR3, as DNA: TGTGCCACCAGCAGAGTAAGGCAGGGCCTTGAGCAGTACTTC.

CDR3 loop: CASSSDPPTDTQYF. In DNA form, the CDR3 reads TGTGCCAGCAGTTCGGACCCACCAACAGATACGCAGTATTTT. The J gene is TRBJ2-3, the V gene TRBV28; D is ambiguous. Germline CDR1 reads MDHEN; CDR2 reads SYDVKM. Trimming shortened V by 4 bases and J by 3 bases, and 11 bases separated the two germline ends. The CDR3 is 14 amino acids. Together with reference TRBV28 and TRBJ2-3, the CDR3 gives the full variable domain: DVKVTQSSRYLVKRTGEKVFLECVQDMDHENMFWYRQDPGLGLRLIYFSYDVKMKEKGDIPEGYSVSREKKERFSLILESASTNQTSMYLCASSSDPPTDTQYFGPGTRLTVL.

This sequence joins TRBV6-5 and TRBJ2-7, with D possibly matching TRBD2 (5 bases). The germline V and J ends were trimmed by 0 bases and 11 bases, with 8 bases remaining between them. Germline assignment: CDR1 MNHEY and CDR2 SVGAGI. The CDR3 length is 11 residues. The CDR3 here is CASSYSWREYF. The CDR3 DNA reads as TGTGCCAGCAGTTACTCTTGGCGGGAGTACTTC.

Worth noting for this clone: The germline gene is not matched at one end of the junction; a read error may be the cause. This sequence joins TRBV27 and TRBJ2-7, with 8 positions matching TRBD1. The CDR3 length is 11 residues. Germline CDR1 reads MNHEY; CDR2 reads SMNVEV (reference sequence). The CDR3 region has the DNA TGTGCCAGCAGTCCCGGGACAGGATTACTCTTC. Amino acid sequence: CASSPGTGLLF.

This sequence joins TRBV5-1 and TRBJ1-1; D call uncertain. V was pared by 4 bases and J by 0 bases, with 13 bases between. In germline, CDR1 is SGHRS, CDR2 YFSETQ. This CDR3 is built from 15 residues. The CDR3 sequence: CASSPDPTMNTEAFF. The CDR3 region has the DNA TGCGCCAGCAGCCCCGACCCGACGATGAACACTGAAGCTTTCTTT.

The J gene is TRBJ2-5, the V gene TRBV6-5, with D perhaps TRBD2 (6 bases). This CDR3 contains 14 residues. V was pared by 5 bases and J by 1 base, with 11 bases between. Germline values: CDR1 MNHEY, CDR2 SVGAGI. CDR3 sequence reads: CASSAGGAQETQYF. The CDR3 DNA reads TGTGCCAGCAGTGCCGGGGGAGCCCAAGAGACCCAGTACTTC.

V is TRBV10-3 and J is TRBJ1-3; tentatively, D is TRBD1 (5 bases). V was trimmed by 2 bases and J by 4 bases, leaving 12 bases between them. Germline loops: CDR1 ENHRY, CDR2 SYGVKD. The CDR3 loop spans 15 amino acids. The CDR3 spells CAISETGTKGNTIYF. The CDR3 region has the DNA TGTGCCATCAGTGAGACCGGGACCAAAGGAAACACCATATATTTT.

This chain uses TRBV7-7 with TRBJ2-5; D unresolved. The CDR3 totals 14 residues. The germline V gene has CDR1 SSHAT and CDR2 FNYEAQ (reference sequence). Trimming shortened V by 3 bases and J by 3 bases, and 11 bases separated the two germline ends. The CDR3 region is CASSLVGQEETQYF. As DNA, the CDR3 is TGTGCCAGCAGCTTGGTCGGGCAAGAAGAGACCCAGTACTTC.